The entry that follows covers one TCR beta chain sequence. Antigen: not known. The data were taken from a study of identical twins. Study-level findings and limits: Abundant beta clonotypes from cord blood bore fewer insertions; memory repertoires lacked this pattern. A cross-sectional statistical analysis, not follow-up of the same donors, supported the conclusions.

Germline trimming cut 5 bases from V and 8 bases from J; bases unmatched to any gene: 10. This CDR3 is 16 amino acids long. The germline CDR1 and CDR2 sequences are SGHVS and FNYEAQ. Template switching introduced a universal primer site, and the cDNA bore unique molecular identifiers. One entry per CDR3 protein, called by TCRdb with MiXCR from the 5' RACE reads. The table records 500,000 to 700,000 distinct CDR3 sequences, roughly 6.6% of them present only once. These data also featured in a second study, about yellow fever vaccine responses in identical twins.

The genes are TRBV7-6 and TRBJ2-1; TRBD2 aligns across 12 bases. The sequence came from a woman aged 18-29 years in good health. Material: PBMCs. The CDR3 loop reads CASSTWTSGEWDEQFF. In DNA, the CDR3 is TGTGCCAGCAGCACCTGGACTAGCGGGGAGTGGGATGAGCAGTTCTTC.